These T cell receptor beta chains were read from a single sample in a study of Ad26.COV2.S vaccination and SARS-CoV-2 variants. The method was immunoSEQ multiplex PCR; TCRdb's version includes in-frame clones alone and lacks a portion of them. Seen here are over 110,000 clones, 86% observed once, and the top ten hold less than 6%. Specimen: peripheral blood, collected after recovery from COVID-19. These TCRs come from a human donor who had recovered from COVID-19. Both conserved end residues are part of each CDR3. D genes are given only for firm matches. Part of the rows lack a size; the others show once, few, many or a class for expanded clones.

j_call | clone_size | d_call | v_call | cdr3_length | cdr3_aa | cdr3_nt
TRBJ2-5 | once | - | TRBV18 | 12 | CASSPEVKTQYF | TGTGCCAGCTCACCCGAGGTGAAGACCCAGTACTTC
TRBJ1-1 | - | - | TRBV6-2/TRBV6-3 | 16 | CASSNDHTRMNTEAFF | TGTGCCAGCAGTAACGACCATACCCGGATGAACACTGAAGCTTTCTTT
TRBJ1-1 | few | - | TRBV2 | 14 | CASSPGQSYTEAFF | TGTGCCAGCAGTCCAGGACAGAGCTACACTGAAGCTTTCTTT
TRBJ2-3 | - | TRBD1 | TRBV15 | 16 | CATSRGQGAEADTQYF | TGTGCCACCAGCAGAGGTCAGGGGGCAGAGGCAGATACGCAGTATTTT
TRBJ2-3 | - | - | TRBV18 | 16 | CASQTGERGAADTQYF | TGTGCCAGTCAAACCGGCGAACGGGGAGCTGCGGATACGCAGTATTTT
TRBJ2-3 | few | - | TRBV30 | 10 | CAWGLDTQYF | TGTGCCTGGGGGCTAGATACGCAGTATTTT
TRBJ1-1 | - | - | TRBV12-3/TRBV12-4 | 11 | CASSQKVEAFF | TGTGCCAGCAGCCAAAAGGTGGAAGCTTTCTTT
TRBJ1-6 | - | - | TRBV7-9 | 14 | CASSPTGVNSPLHF | TGTGCCAGCAGCCCGACAGGAGTCAATTCACCCCTCCACTTT
TRBJ2-7 | - | - | TRBV7-2 | 13 | CASSFRGPYEQYF | TGTGCCAGCAGCTTCCGGGGACCCTACGAGCAGTACTTC
TRBJ2-3 | - | TRBD2 | TRBV5-1 | 14 | CASRTSGSTDTQYF | TGCGCCAGCAGGACTAGCGGTAGCACAGATACGCAGTATTTT
TRBJ2-7 | - | TRBD1 | TRBV5-8 | 15 | CASSFWDRGTYEQYF | TGTGCCAGCAGCTTTTGGGACAGGGGAACCTACGAGCAGTACTTC
TRBJ1-6 | - | - | TRBV28 | 16 | CASSPEGLPSNSPLHF | TGTGCCAGCAGTCCCGAGGGACTTCCGAGTAATTCACCCCTCCACTTT
TRBJ1-4 | - | TRBD1 | TRBV28 | 15 | CASSSPGTASGKLFF | TGTGCCAGCAGTTCCCCCGGGACAGCGTCCGGAAAACTGTTTTTT
TRBJ2-7 | - | - | TRBV11-3 | 13 | CASSLGAGREQYF | TGTGCCAGCAGCTTAGGGGCAGGGCGAGAGCAGTACTTC
TRBJ1-2 | - | TRBD1 | TRBV19 | 12 | CASSGDSYGYTF | TGTGCCAGTAGTGGGGACAGTTACGGCTACACCTTC
TRBJ1-1 | - | - | TRBV11-2 | 15 | CASSSSHTGSTEAFF | TGTGCCAGCAGCTCCTCACACACAGGGAGCACTGAAGCTTTCTTT
TRBJ1-2 | - | TRBD1 | TRBV28 | 16 | CASSLTSGQGDYGYTF | TGTGCCAGCAGTTTAACTTCGGGACAGGGGGATTACGGCTACACCTTC
TRBJ1-6 | - | - | TRBV19 | 13 | CASTRDGNSPLHF | TGTGCCAGTACCCGGGACGGCAATTCACCCCTCCACTTT
TRBJ2-1 | - | - | TRBV18 | 12 | CASSLGLHEQFF | TGTGCCAGCTCACTCGGGCTCCATGAGCAGTTCTTC
TRBJ2-1 | - | TRBD1 | TRBV28 | 14 | CASSFSTGLDEQFF | TGTGCCAGCAGTTTCTCGACAGGGTTAGATGAGCAGTTCTTC
TRBJ2-2 | few | - | TRBV19 | 15 | CASSLGGMGTGELFF | TGTGCCAGTAGCCTAGGGGGGATGGGCACCGGGGAGCTGTTTTTT
TRBJ1-6 | - | - | TRBV13 | 14 | CASRFRDPNSPLHF | TGTGCCAGCAGATTCCGGGACCCTAATTCACCCCTCCACTTT
TRBJ1-5 | - | - | TRBV4-1 | 12 | CASSQENQPQHF | TGCGCCAGCAGCCAAGAAAATCAGCCCCAGCATTTT
TRBJ2-4 | - | TRBD1 | TRBV5-8 | 14 | CASRPDREERIQYF | TGTGCCAGCAGACCGGACAGGGAGGAGCGCATTCAGTACTTC
TRBJ1-6 | - | - | TRBV12-3/TRBV12-4 | 13 | CASSLAANSPLHF | TGTGCCAGCAGTTTAGCGGCCAATTCACCCCTCCACTTT
TRBJ2-3 | - | TRBD1 | TRBV6-5 | 14 | CASNIGTGVITQYF | TGTGCCAGCAACATCGGGACAGGGGTTATTACGCAGTATTTT
TRBJ1-5 | - | TRBD1 | TRBV27 | 16 | CASSLLSQGGIQPQHF | TGTGCCAGCAGTTTATTGAGCCAGGGGGGAATTCAGCCCCAGCATTTT
TRBJ2-1 | - | - | TRBV28 | 15 | CASLSHGGGYNEQFF | TGTGCCAGCCTGTCCCATGGTGGGGGCTACAATGAGCAGTTCTTC
TRBJ2-6 | few | - | TRBV11-2 | 16 | CASSPAYVSGANVLTF | TGTGCCAGCAGCCCGGCCTACGTTTCTGGGGCCAACGTCCTGACTTTC
TRBJ1-1 | - | - | TRBV19 | 15 | CASSTVGHRNTEAFF | TGTGCCAGTAGTACAGTCGGCCACAGGAACACTGAAGCTTTCTTT